This TCR beta chain was recorded in a study of T cell changes during pregnancy in multiple sclerosis. Clones were sequenced by immunoSEQ multiplex PCR, and TCRdb holds only the in-frame ones, with some missing. The profile shows some 40,000 clones, approximately 94% of them singletons. V gave up 3 bases and J gave up 3 bases, with 15 bases separating them. CDR3 size: 15 residues. Germline V gives CDR1 MNHEY, CDR2 SMNVEV (reference sequence). Sequencing was performed on peripheral blood, taken in the third trimester of pregnancy. The rearrangement links TRBV27 to TRBJ2-7, with a possible D match to TRBD1 (6 bases). This receptor was taken from a female donor with multiple sclerosis, enrolled in a pregnancy study. In nucleotides, the CDR3 is TGTGCCAGCAGTTTCTCCACAGGGAAGTACTACGAGCAGTACTTC. Amino acid sequence: CASSFSTGKYYEQYF.